Listed here are 29 T cell receptor beta chains from one sample, sequenced in a study of blood T cell repertoires in COVID-19. Sequencing was performed with immunoSEQ multiplex PCR; in TCRdb, only in-frame clones are kept and a portion is missing. The table shows approximately 97,000 clones, with approximately 87% occurring only once. The sample comprised peripheral blood. All receptors derive from a human donor in a cohort sampled during active COVID-19.

V usage is TRBV28 and J usage is TRBJ2-3, with TRBD2 as a possible D gene (6 bases). V was pared by 11 bases and J by 5 bases, with 26 bases between. CDR1 is MDHEN, CDR2 SYDVKM, per germline. This CDR3 is built from 16 residues. The CDR3 DNA follows: TGTGCCGCCCTGGCGGAGGGAATCCCCTCGGGAGATACGCAGTATTTT. Translating gives CAALAEGIPSGDTQYF.

V and J are TRBV29-1 and TRBJ2-1; possible D gene TRBD1, 5 bases. Germline V gene lookup returns CDR1 SQVTM and CDR2 ANQGSEA. V lost 3 bases and J 7 bases, leaving 10 bases between the germline ends. This CDR3 region has 12 residues. The CDR3 loop reads CSVESGLNEQFF. CDR3 coding DNA: TGCAGCGTTGAGTCAGGGTTGAATGAGCAGTTCTTC.

The chain links TRBV19 to TRBJ2-7, with TRBD2 as a possible D gene (5 bases). Germline V gene sequence: CDR1 LNHDA, CDR2 SQIVND (reference sequence). This CDR3 region has 17 residues. V lost 5 bases and J lost 0, with 20 bases in between. This CDR3 reads CASSQQLGWTSSYEQYF. For the CDR3, the DNA is TGTGCCAGTAGTCAACAACTAGGATGGACCAGCTCCTACGAGCAGTACTTC.

This clone has a single count. The CDR3 region has the DNA TGTGCCAGCAGCATGACACTGAGCTCCTACGAGCAGTACTTC. Translating it yields CASSMTLSSYEQYF. This chain connects TRBV6-5 to TRBJ2-7; D call uncertain. Trimming took off 6 bases at V and 0 bases at J, with 12 bases between the two ends. The CDR3 is made up of 14 amino acids. Germline V gene lookup returns CDR1 MNHEY and CDR2 SVGAGI.

The V call is TRBV2, the J call TRBJ1-4, with no clear D. Trimming took 2 bases from V and 10 from J, leaving 20 bases between them. The CDR3 totals 16 residues. CDR1 and CDR2 (germline): SNHLY, FYNNEI. CDR3 DNA sequence: TGTGCCAGCAGTGAAAGGACTTCCCTCCTCACCGGAAAACTGTTTTTT. It is translated as CASSERTSLLTGKLFF.

V gene TRBV18 combines with J gene TRBJ2-7, with a tentative D call TRBD2 (5 bases). This CDR3 spans 15 amino acids. Trimming shortened V by 3 bases and J by 3 bases, and 15 bases separated the two germline ends. CDR1 and CDR2 from the germline V gene are KGHSH and LQKENI. For the CDR3, the DNA is TGTGCCAGCTCACCGACACGGGGTAGTAACTACGAGCAGTACTTC. The encoded protein is CASSPTRGSNYEQYF.

The chain is built from TRBV7-9 and TRBJ1-1; D perhaps matches TRBD1 (5 bases). Germline lookup yields CDR1 SEHNR and CDR2 FQNEAQ (reference sequence). The CDR3 runs to 13 residues. V was pared by 6 bases and J by 4 bases, with 12 bases between. CDR3 coding DNA: TGTGCCAGCAGGACGACAGCTCCCACTGAAGCTTTCTTT. It is translated as CASRTTAPTEAFF.

V and J are TRBV10-3 and TRBJ1-3, with TRBD1 matching over 7 bases. The CDR3 is made up of 14 amino acids. V lost 5 bases to trimming and J lost 4 bases; unmatched junction nucleotides: 5. From germline, CDR1 is ENHRY and CDR2 SYGVKD. CDR3: CAISLTGQGNTIYF. The DNA of the CDR3 is TGTGCCATCAGTTTGACAGGGCAAGGAAACACCATATATTTT.

The CDR3 DNA reads TGTGCCATCAGTGAGTCACGACAGCCCAGTGAGACCCAGTACTTC. This codes for CAISESRQPSETQYF. The rearrangement uses TRBV10-3 and TRBJ2-5; TRBD1 is a possible D gene (5 bases). CDR3 length: 15 residues. Germline CDR1 ENHRY, CDR2 SYGVKD. The V gene lost 0 bases and the J gene lost 5 bases, with 13 bases spanning the gap.

The chain recombines TRBV7-8 with TRBJ2-2; the match to TRBD2 covers 8 bases. CDR3 length equals 15 residues. J lost 1 base, V lost 10 bases, and 8 bases had no gene match. CDR1 is SGHVS and CDR2 is FQNEAQ in the germline V gene. Here the CDR3 reads CATGRAPGNTGELFF. CDR3 nucleotide sequence: TGTGCCACCGGGAGGGCCCCCGGGAACACCGGGGAGCTGTTTTTT.

This sequence joins TRBV6-6 and TRBJ2-7; 11 positions match TRBD2. This CDR3 region has 16 residues. Losses at the gene ends were 6 bases for V and 4 bases for J; bases not matched to a gene: 11. CDR1 and CDR2 from the germline V gene are MNHNY and SVGAGI (reference sequence). CDR3 amino acids: CASSSLFSGRGYEQYF. CDR3 in DNA: TGTGCCAGCAGCTCTTTATTTAGCGGGAGGGGGTACGAGCAGTACTTC.

The J gene is TRBJ1-5, the V gene TRBV2; D unresolved. Germline V gene lookup returns CDR1 SNHLY and CDR2 FYNNEI. This CDR3 has 14 residues. V lost 7 bases and J lost 4, with 14 bases in between. The CDR3 protein is CASTVSVLNQPQHF. CDR3 nucleotides: TGTGCCAGCACAGTGTCAGTTTTGAATCAGCCCCAGCATTTT. Together with reference TRBV2 and TRBJ1-5, the CDR3 gives the full variable domain: EPEVTQTPSHQVTQMGQEVILRCVPISNHLYFYWYRQILGQKVEFLVSFYNNEISEKSEIFDDQFSVERPDGSNFTLKIRSTKLEDSAMYFCASTVSVLNQPQHFGDGTRLSIL.

This chain links TRBV3-1 (or the pseudogene TRBV3-2) with TRBJ2-1; D remains ambiguous. The germline CDR1 and CDR2 sequences are LGHDT and YNNKEL (reference sequence). V lost 4 bases to trimming and J lost 5 bases, with 6 bases between them. The length of the CDR3 is 12 residues. CDR3: CASSPIDNEQFF. The CDR3 DNA is TGTGCCAGCAGCCCTATTGACAATGAGCAGTTCTTC.

The chain uses TRBV25-1 and TRBJ2-7, with D perhaps TRBD1 (5 bases). The CDR3 is 14 residues long. The germline CDR1 and CDR2 sequences are MGHDK and SYGVNS. The V gene lost 4 bases and the J gene lost 2 bases, with 12 bases spanning the gap. The CDR3 here is CASSARTNTYEQYF. CDR3 nucleotide sequence: TGTGCCAGCAGTGCTAGGACAAATACCTACGAGCAGTACTTC.

This clone was counted only a few times. The rearrangement joins TRBV6-1 to TRBJ2-7; tentatively, D is TRBD1 (5 bases). The V gene's germline CDR1 is MNHNS and CDR2 SASEGT. Deletions cut 4 bases from V and 0 bases from J, with 16 bases between. The length of the CDR3 is 16 residues. Written as DNA, the CDR3 is TGTGCCAGCAGTGGGCCTAAGCAGGGATTCTCCTACGAGCAGTACTTC. Protein product: CASSGPKQGFSYEQYF.

This chain joins TRBV27 and TRBJ1-5; D ambiguous. Trimming stripped 2 bases from V and 6 bases from J, with 8 bases between. Germline CDR1 is MNHEY and CDR2 is SMNVEV (reference sequence). This CDR3 contains 13 residues. As DNA, the CDR3 is TGTGCCAGCAGTTTAAAGGGAGGTCAGCCCCAGCATTTT. It codes for CASSLKGGQPQHF.

V and J are TRBV9 and TRBJ2-7; 9 bases are a match to TRBD1. There are 14 residues in the CDR3. The V gene end was trimmed by 0 bases and the J gene end by 3 bases; junction bases not matched to a gene: 1. From germline, CDR1 is SGDLS and CDR2 YYNGEE. The CDR3 sequence is CASSVGQGVYEQYF. DNA for the CDR3: TGTGCCAGCAGCGTAGGACAGGGGGTCTACGAGCAGTACTTC.

This chain links TRBV11-2 with TRBJ2-1, with TRBD2 matching 8 bases. J was trimmed by 0 bases and V by 6 bases; bases with no gene match: 7. CDR1 is SGHAT and CDR2 is FQNNGV in the germline V gene. This CDR3 spans 16 amino acids. This CDR3 reads CASRPRRGGSYNEQFF. CDR3 in DNA: TGTGCCAGCAGACCCCGCCGGGGGGGCTCCTACAATGAGCAGTTCTTC. The variable domain in full, completed from reference TRBV11-2 and TRBJ2-1, reads EAGVAQSPRYKIIEKRQSVAFWCNPISGHATLYWYQQILGQGPKLLIQFQNNGVVDDSQLPKDRFSAERLKGVDSTLKIQPAKLEDSAVYLCASRPRRGGSYNEQFFGPGTRLTVL.

This chain uses TRBV6-6 with TRBJ2-3; 7 nucleotides match TRBD1. This CDR3 has 14 residues. Germline CDR1 reads MNHNY; CDR2 reads SVGAGI (reference sequence). Trimming removed 11 bases from V and 0 bases from J; junction bases left unmatched: 8. Written as DNA, the CDR3 is TGTGCCGGGGCTAAGGACAGGAGCACAGATACGCAGTATTTT. Protein: CAGAKDRSTDTQYF.

This clone was found a few times. The V call is TRBV4-1, the J call TRBJ2-4, with TRBD2 matching 7 bases. CDR1 is MGHRA, CDR2 YSYEKL, per germline. The CDR3 spans 18 residues. V lost 4 bases, J lost 2 bases, and 14 bases stayed unmatched. In nucleotides, the CDR3 is TGCGCCAGCAGCCGTACGCCATCTAGCGGCCTATCCAAAAACATTCAGTACTTC. Translated: CASSRTPSSGLSKNIQYF.

The chain uses TRBV18 and TRBJ1-2; TRBD1 might be the D (5 bases). CDR3 length: 13 residues. The V gene lost 3 bases and the J gene lost 1 base, with 6 bases spanning the gap. Germline V gene lookup returns CDR1 KGHSH and CDR2 LQKENI. For the CDR3, the DNA is TGTGCCAGCTCACCGCAGGGTAACTATGGCTACACCTTC. This gives the protein CASSPQGNYGYTF.

The rearrangement uses TRBV18 and TRBJ2-2; 7 bases map to TRBD1. The CDR3 loop spans 14 amino acids. Trimming at V came to 5 bases and at J to 7 bases, leaving 7 bases not matched to a gene. CDR1 and CDR2 (germline): KGHSH, LQKENI. The CDR3 DNA is TGTGCCAGCTCAAGGGACAGTCGTGGCGGGGAGCTGTTTTTT. It encodes CASSRDSRGGELFF.

CDR3 DNA sequence: TGTGCCACCAGTGATTTGATACTAGCAGGAAGGCTCAATGAGCAGTTCTTC. It yields the protein CATSDLILAGRLNEQFF. V and J are TRBV24-1 and TRBJ2-1; weak D call: TRBD2 (6 bases). This CDR3 region has 17 residues. Germline-derived CDR1 and CDR2 are KGHDR and SFDVKD. V was pared by 0 bases and J by 6 bases, with 17 bases between.

The chain recombines TRBV6-4 with TRBJ2-3; tentatively, D is TRBD2 (5 bases). CDR1 and CDR2 from the germline V gene are MRHNA and SNTAGT. The germline V and J ends were trimmed by 0 bases and 2 bases, with 9 bases remaining between them. This CDR3 is built from 15 residues. For the CDR3, the DNA is TGTGCCAGCAGTGACTCTGGCGGACTCACAGATACGCAGTATTTT. The encoded protein is CASSDSGGLTDTQYF.

CDR3 sequence (DNA): TGTGCCAGCAGTCTAGGGGAGGGGAATGGCTACACCTTC. Protein sequence: CASSLGEGNGYTF. The rearrangement joins TRBV2 to TRBJ1-2; tentatively, D is TRBD1 (5 bases). The V end lost 5 bases, the J end lost 6 bases, and 13 bases lay between the germline ends. The CDR3 is 13 residues long. Germline V gene data show CDR1 as SNHLY and CDR2 as FYNNEI.

This sequence joins TRBV11-2 and TRBJ2-5; the D gene is possibly TRBD1 (6 bases). The V end was cut by 3 bases, the J end by 5 bases, with 13 bases between. Germline V gene sequence: CDR1 SGHAT, CDR2 FQNNGV. The CDR3 is 14 amino acids. The CDR3 DNA is TGTGCCAGCAGCTTGACAGGCCGGTGGGAGACCCAGTACTTC. Its translation is CASSLTGRWETQYF.

This clone showed up just a few times. The genes are TRBV4-1 and TRBJ2-7; 8 bases are shared with TRBD1. CDR1 is MGHRA, CDR2 YSYEKL, per germline. The CDR3 contains 13 residues. The trim removed 4 bases at V and 3 bases at J, leaving 2 bases unmatched. The CDR3 loop is CASSLGTGYEQYF. For the CDR3, the DNA is TGCGCCAGCAGCCTAGGGACAGGCTACGAGCAGTACTTC.

This sequence joins TRBV2 and TRBJ1-6; tentatively, D is TRBD1 (6 bases). Trimming removed 7 bases at V and 7 bases at J, with 17 bases between. This CDR3 contains 15 residues. Germline CDR1 and CDR2: SNHLY and FYNNEI. CDR3 DNA sequence: TGTGCCAGCATGGATCTAGGGCAGGGGAATTCACCCCTCCACTTT. It specifies CASMDLGQGNSPLHF.

V usage is TRBV4-1 and J usage is TRBJ2-7; 8 bases align to TRBD2. The CDR3 sequence is 15 residues long. Germline assignment: CDR1 MGHRA and CDR2 YSYEKL. CDR3 loop: CASGLAGVAGYEQYF. The CDR3 nucleotides are TGCGCTTCCGGGCTAGCGGGCGTCGCCGGCTACGAGCAGTACTTC.